This TCR beta chain was found in a study of shared clonotypes between healthy human individuals. General study findings and limits: Compared with clonotypes that all four donors shared, non-shared clonotypes had lower generation probabilities.

In the study's own analysis: Quality scores were absent from the junction-only immunoSEQ sequences, so filtering differed. Clones were sequenced by immunoSEQ multiplex PCR, and TCRdb holds only the in-frame ones, with some missing. V and J calls and clone size are copied from that table; D and trimming were computed from the DNA. The sample comprises about 2.4 million clones, around 94% of which are singletons, and about 0.13% rests with the top ten. CDR1 is SGHVS, CDR2 FQNEAQ, per germline. CDR3 length equals 16 residues. V lost 1 base to trimming and J lost 3 bases, with 13 bases between them. On this clone: Its antigen is unidentified.

The source material was naive CD4+ T cells sorted from blood. Subset denoted: CD45RA+ positively selected. The TCR sequence derives from a man aged 18-30 years in good health. The chain joins TRBV7-8 to TRBJ1-5, with no clear D. CDR3 DNA: TGTGCCAGCAGCTTAGAAAAATCAGGTTTCAATCAGCCCCAGCATTTT. Translation gives CASSLEKSGFNQPQHF.